This TCR beta chain was identified in a study of T cell responses to AZD1222 COVID-19 vaccine. Germline CDR1 is LGHDT and CDR2 is YNNKEL (reference sequence). V was cut by 1 base and J by 8 bases, with 17 bases left in between. The CDR3 sequence is 16 residues long. The data were produced by immunoSEQ multiplex PCR, yet TCRdb's version contains in-frame clones alone and is incomplete. The sample has tens of thousands of clones, roughly 90% seen once; the top ten hold around 5.1%. This receptor was identified in an adult who received the AZD1222 COVID-19 vaccine. The sequences come from peripheral blood, collected 28 days after the second AZD1222 dose. The rearrangement links TRBV3-1 (or the pseudogene TRBV3-2) to TRBJ1-4, with D hard to call. CDR3 coding DNA: TGTGCCAGCAGCCAAGCCACAGCTACCTGGAAGGAAAAACTGTTTTTT. This sequence encodes CASSQATATWKEKLFF.